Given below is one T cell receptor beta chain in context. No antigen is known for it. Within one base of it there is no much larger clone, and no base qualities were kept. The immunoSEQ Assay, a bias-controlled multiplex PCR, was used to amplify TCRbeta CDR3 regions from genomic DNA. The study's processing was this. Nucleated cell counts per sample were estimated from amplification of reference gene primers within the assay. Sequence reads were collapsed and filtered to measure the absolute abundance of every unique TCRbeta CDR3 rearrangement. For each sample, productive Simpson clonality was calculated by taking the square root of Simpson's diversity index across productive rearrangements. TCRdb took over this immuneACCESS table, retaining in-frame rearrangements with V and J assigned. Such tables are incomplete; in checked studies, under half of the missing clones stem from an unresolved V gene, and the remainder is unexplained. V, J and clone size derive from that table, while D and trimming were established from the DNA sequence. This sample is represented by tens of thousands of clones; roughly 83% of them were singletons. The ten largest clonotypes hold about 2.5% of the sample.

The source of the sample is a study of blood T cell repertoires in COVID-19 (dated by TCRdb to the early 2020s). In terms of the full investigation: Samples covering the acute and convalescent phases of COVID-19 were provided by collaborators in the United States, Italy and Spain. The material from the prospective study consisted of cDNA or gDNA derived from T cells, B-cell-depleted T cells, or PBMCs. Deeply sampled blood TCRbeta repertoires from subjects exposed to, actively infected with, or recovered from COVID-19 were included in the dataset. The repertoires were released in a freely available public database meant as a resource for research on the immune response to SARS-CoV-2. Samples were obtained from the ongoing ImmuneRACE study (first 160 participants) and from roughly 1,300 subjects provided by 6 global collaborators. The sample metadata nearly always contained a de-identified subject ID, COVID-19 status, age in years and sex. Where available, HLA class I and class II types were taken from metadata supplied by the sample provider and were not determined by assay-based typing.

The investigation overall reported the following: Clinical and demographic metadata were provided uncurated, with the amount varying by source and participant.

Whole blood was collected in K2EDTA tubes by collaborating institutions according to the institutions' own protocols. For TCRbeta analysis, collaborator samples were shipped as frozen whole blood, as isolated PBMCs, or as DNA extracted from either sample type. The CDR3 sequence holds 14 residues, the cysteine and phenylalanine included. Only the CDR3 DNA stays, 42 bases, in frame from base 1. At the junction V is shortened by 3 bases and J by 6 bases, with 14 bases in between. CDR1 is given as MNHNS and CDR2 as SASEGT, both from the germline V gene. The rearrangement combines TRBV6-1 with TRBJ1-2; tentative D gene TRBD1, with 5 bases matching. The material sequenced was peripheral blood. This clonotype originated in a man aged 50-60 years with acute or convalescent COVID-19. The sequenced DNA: TGTGCCAGCAGTGAGGGGGGTCACAGAGATGGCTACACCTTC. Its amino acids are CASSEGGHRDGYTF.